This T cell receptor beta chain stems from a study of Ad26.COV2.S vaccination and SARS-CoV-2 variants. The method was immunoSEQ multiplex PCR; TCRdb's version includes in-frame clones alone and lacks a portion of them. This table holds about 97,000 clones, roughly 75% found once. The sample holds one count of this clone. The CDR3 consists of 15 residues. Germline CDR1 reads GTSNPN; CDR2 reads SVGIG (reference sequence). V was pared by 3 bases and J by 2 bases, with 11 bases between. This sequence was found in a human donor who had recovered from COVID-19. The sample consisted of peripheral blood, taken after recovery from COVID-19. The chain has TRBV30 and TRBJ1-6; TRBD1 is a possible D gene (6 bases). CDR3 sequence (DNA): TGTGCCTGGAGAGCGGACAGCGCCTATAATTCACCCCTCCACTTT. Its translation: CAWRADSAYNSPLHF.